Following are 17 T cell receptor beta chains from one sample sequenced in a study of T cell clones after liver transplantation. TCRdb's copy holds only in-frame clones and misses some; the assay was immunoSEQ multiplex PCR. Among tens of thousands of clones listed, roughly 90% were seen once. The sample consisted of CD4+ T cells from blood, taken before liver transplant. The receptors come from a human donor who received a liver transplant.

This chain uses TRBV18 with TRBJ1-2, with a possible D match to TRBD1 (6 bases). From germline, CDR1 is KGHSH and CDR2 LQKENI. CDR3 length equals 19 residues. V was trimmed by 3 bases and J by 1 base, leaving 24 bases between them. The CDR3 sequence is CASSPIPLSGEAFNYGYTF. The DNA of the CDR3 is TGTGCCAGCTCACCGATACCACTCTCAGGGGAAGCCTTTAACTATGGCTACACCTTC.

The J gene is TRBJ2-2, the V gene TRBV6-1; tentative D call: TRBD1 (5 bases). Trimming took 2 bases from V and 6 from J, leaving 22 bases between them. CDR3 length equals 18 residues. Per germline, CDR1 MNHNS and CDR2 SASEGT. The CDR3 DNA is TGTGCCAGCAGTGAATATGACAGCCCTAGTTGGAAGGCCGGGGAGCTGTTTTTT. Translation gives CASSEYDSPSWKAGELFF.

The chain carries TRBV29-1 and TRBJ2-1, with 11 bases that match TRBD2. V dropped 6 bases and J dropped 3; count of bases not matched to a gene: 4. CDR3 length: 14 amino acids. Germline CDR1 and CDR2: SQVTM and ANQGSEA. The CDR3 reads CSVGLAGLYNEQFF. Here the CDR3 DNA reads TGCAGCGTCGGACTAGCGGGTCTCTACAATGAGCAGTTCTTC.

In DNA, the CDR3 is TGTGCCAGCAGCCAAGCTCAGGGGGAGACCCAGTACTTC. Its protein is CASSQAQGETQYF. V is TRBV4-2 and J is TRBJ2-5; D may be TRBD1 (6 bases). This CDR3 is built from 13 residues. The germline CDR1 and CDR2 sequences are LGHNA and YNFKEQ. Trimming pared 1 base from V and 5 bases from J, leaving 8 bases between.

The genes are TRBV5-1 and TRBJ2-5, with D possibly being TRBD2 (5 bases). This CDR3 has 16 residues. Germline values: CDR1 SGHRS, CDR2 YFSETQ. The V end was cut by 4 bases, the J end by 1 base, with 17 bases between. The chain's CDR3 is CASSPQPGSAQETQYF. For the CDR3, the DNA is TGCGCCAGCAGCCCCCAGCCTGGGAGCGCCCAAGAGACCCAGTACTTC. Looking up the rest from reference TRBV5-1 and TRBJ2-5 gives the full variable domain: KAGVTQTPRYLIKTRGQQVTLSCSPISGHRSVSWYQQTPGQGLQFLFEYFSETQRNKGNFPGRFSGRQFSNSRSEMNVSTLELGDSALYLCASSPQPGSAQETQYFGPGTRLLVL.

The chain joins TRBV29-1 to TRBJ1-2, with no clear D. The CDR3 loop spans 13 amino acids. The V and J ends lost 2 bases and 2 bases respectively, with 9 bases between them. The germline CDR1 and CDR2 sequences are SQVTM and ANQGSEA. CDR3 region: CSVERGQNYGYTF. The CDR3 DNA reads TGCAGCGTTGAAAGAGGCCAAAACTATGGCTACACCTTC. The whole variable domain, filled in from reference TRBV29-1 and TRBJ1-2, reads SAVISQKPSRDICQRGTSLTIQCQVDSQVTMMFWYRQQPGQSLTLIATANQGSEATYESGFVIDKFPISRPNLTFSTLTVSNMSPEDSSIYLCSVERGQNYGYTFGSGTRLTVV.

V gene TRBV11-2 combines with J gene TRBJ2-3; D uncertain. Germline V gene data show CDR1 as SGHAT and CDR2 as FQNNGV. CDR3 length: 14 amino acids. Between the trimmed V and J ends, which lost 3 bases and 0 bases, there was a span of 7 bases. CDR3 bases: TGTGCCAGCAGCTTTGGGTCTAGCACAGATACGCAGTATTTT. Translating it yields CASSFGSSTDTQYF.

This clone was seen once. The V gene is TRBV30, the J gene TRBJ1-2; D might be TRBD1 (5 bases). Trimming took 4 bases from V and 6 from J, leaving 15 bases between them. The germline V gene encodes CDR1 GTSNPN and CDR2 SVGIG (reference sequence). CDR3 size: 13 residues. The CDR3: CAWTQGSWNGYTF. The CDR3 DNA reads TGTGCCTGGACCCAGGGTAGTTGGAATGGCTACACCTTC.

This clone was observed once. This chain uses TRBV10-3 with TRBJ1-1; TRBD1 is a possible D gene (6 bases). V was trimmed by 6 bases and J by 9 bases, leaving 11 bases between them. Germline assignment: CDR1 ENHRY and CDR2 SYGVKD. This CDR3 region has 11 residues. CDR3 sequence (DNA): TGTGCCATCAGGGGGGGGGCACAAGCTTTCTTT. The encoded protein is CAIRGGAQAFF.

V usage is TRBV2 and J usage is TRBJ1-1, with D uncertain. The CDR3 loop spans 15 amino acids. V lost 2 bases and J 2 bases, leaving 12 bases between the germline ends. Germline CDR1 reads SNHLY; CDR2 reads FYNNEI. Here the CDR3 reads CASSEWIYSNTEAFF. Written as DNA, the CDR3 is TGTGCCAGCAGTGAATGGATCTACAGTAACACTGAAGCTTTCTTT. Complete variable domain (other parts from reference TRBV2 and TRBJ1-1): EPEVTQTPSHQVTQMGQEVILRCVPISNHLYFYWYRQILGQKVEFLVSFYNNEISEKSEIFDDQFSVERPDGSNFTLKIRSTKLEDSAMYFCASSEWIYSNTEAFFGQGTRLTVV.

The chain employs TRBV5-1 and TRBJ2-1; 8 bases match TRBD2. The CDR3 is 15 amino acids. Germline V gene lookup returns CDR1 SGHRS and CDR2 YFSETQ. V trimming: 2 bases; J trimming: 7 bases; junction bases outside the gene matches: 8. CDR3 protein: CASSLLADPRNEQFF. As DNA, the CDR3 is TGCGCCAGCAGCTTACTAGCGGACCCTCGGAATGAGCAGTTCTTC.

This rearrangement joins TRBV9 to TRBJ2-5; TRBD2 aligns across 8 bases. With V trimmed by 0 bases and J by 5 bases, 12 bases remained unmatched. CDR1 and CDR2 (germline): SGDLS, YYNGEE. CDR3 length equals 17 residues. The CDR3 bases are TGTGCCAGCAGCGTAGGCGGGTCTAGCGGGTCCCGGGAGACCCAGTACTTC. Translated: CASSVGGSSGSRETQYF.

The rearrangement joins TRBV19 to TRBJ2-1; D is possibly TRBD2 (6 bases). The CDR3 length is 16 residues. Germline CDR1 and CDR2: LNHDA and SQIVND (reference sequence). Trimming cost V 0 bases and J 5 bases, with 14 bases left between them. CDR3 in DNA: TGTGCCAGTAGTATAGATCGTAGGGGACTGAACAATGAGCAGTTCTTC. Translating gives CASSIDRRGLNNEQFF. The variable domain in full, completed from reference TRBV19 and TRBJ2-1, reads DGGITQSPKYLFRKEGQNVTLSCEQNLNHDAMYWYRQDPGQGLRLIYYSQIVNDFQKGDIAEGYSVSREKKESFPLTVTSAQKNPTAFYLCASSIDRRGLNNEQFFGPGTRLTVL.

The V and J genes are TRBV5-8 and TRBJ2-1; D is perhaps TRBD1 (7 bases). Germline CDR1 is SGHTS and CDR2 is YDEGEE. There are 14 residues in the CDR3. V was pared by 2 bases and J by 9 bases, with 15 bases between. The CDR3 region has the DNA TGTGCCAGCAGCTTTAGCAGGGGGGAAAGTGAGCAGTTCTTC. Translated, it gives CASSFSRGESEQFF.

The chain carries TRBV9 and TRBJ1-1; D is unclear. Between the trimmed V and J ends, which lost 0 bases and 7 bases, there was a span of 16 bases. The CDR3 has 15 amino acids. Germline CDR1 reads SGDLS; CDR2 reads YYNGEE. The CDR3 sequence: CASSVATASPGEAFF. The CDR3 coding sequence is TGTGCCAGCAGCGTAGCTACAGCTTCCCCAGGTGAAGCTTTCTTT.

The chain has TRBV18 and TRBJ1-4; D gene uncertain. Germline V gives CDR1 KGHSH, CDR2 LQKENI. Deletions cut 2 bases from V and 8 bases from J, with 12 bases between. CDR3 length: 14 residues. CDR3 sequence: CASSPYRGGEKLFF. The CDR3 bases are TGTGCCAGCTCACCATACCGAGGCGGGGAAAAACTGTTTTTT.

This chain uses TRBV6-1 with TRBJ2-5; 7 bases are shared with TRBD1. Germline CDR1 reads MNHNS; CDR2 reads SASEGT. The CDR3 loop spans 15 amino acids. The junction had 6 bases not matched to a gene; V was cut back by 3 bases and J by 2 bases. The CDR3 nucleotides are TGTGCCAGCAGTGACTCTCTGGGACAGCAAGAGACCCAGTACTTC. Translating it yields CASSDSLGQQETQYF.